These 9 T cell receptor beta chains were all obtained from the same sample, sequenced in a study of blood T cell repertoires in COVID-19. TCRdb's table, derived via immunoSEQ multiplex PCR, lists solely in-frame clones and lacks some. The sample has roughly 97,000 clones, approximately 84% seen once. Sequencing was performed on peripheral blood. The receptors were gathered from a man aged 70 or older with acute or convalescent COVID-19.

This chain uses TRBV11-3 with TRBJ2-1; 8 bases are shared with TRBD1. Germline V gene lookup returns CDR1 SGHNT and CDR2 YENEEA. The junction had 14 bases not matched to a gene; V was cut back by 4 bases and J by 9 bases. This CDR3 has 16 residues. In nucleotides, the CDR3 is TGTGCCAGCAGCTCTGGTTACGCCAGGGGGCCTGGTGAGCAGTTCTTC. It yields the protein CASSSGYARGPGEQFF.

V and J are TRBV21-1 and TRBJ2-5; TRBD2 is the table's D call and was not checked against the DNA. TRBV21-1 constitutes a pseudogene. The CDR3 has 14 amino acids. This chain's CDR3 is CASSAREGGETQYF. The CDR3 DNA reads TGTGCCAGCAGCGCCAGGGAGGGGGGAGAGACCCAGTACTTC.

This clone was counted between two and nine times. The chain employs TRBV6-5 and TRBJ2-7; 9 nucleotides line up with TRBD2. Trimming at V came to 8 bases and at J to 4 bases, leaving 6 bases not matched to a gene. CDR3 length equals 13 residues. Per the germline V gene, CDR1 is MNHEY and CDR2 is SVGAGI. CDR3 sequence reads: CASRRREGYEQYF. CDR3 DNA: TGTGCCAGCCGTCGGCGGGAGGGTTACGAGCAGTACTTC.

This clone was seen just once. The J gene is TRBJ2-5, the V gene TRBV5-4, with no clear D. Trimming stripped 2 bases from V and 2 bases from J, with 7 bases between. The CDR3 totals 13 residues. Germline CDR1 and CDR2: SGHNT and YYREEE (reference sequence). CDR3 sequence (DNA): TGTGCCAGCAGCTTCCCGCGGCAAGAGACCCAGTACTTC. Its translation: CASSFPRQETQYF.

J is TRBJ2-2 and V is TRBV7-2; 11 bases line up with TRBD2. Germline V lookup: CDR1 SGHTA, CDR2 FQGNSA. V dropped 6 bases and J dropped 2; count of bases not matched to a gene: 5. CDR3 length: 16 amino acids. The CDR3 DNA sequence: TGTGCCAGCAGTCTCGGACTAGCGGGTAACACCGGGGAGCTGTTTTTT. Translation gives CASSLGLAGNTGELFF.

The chain recombines TRBV7-6 with TRBJ2-5; 11 bases match TRBD2. The CDR3 is 16 amino acids. The ends lost 5 bases at V and 5 bases at J; junction bases unmatched: 10. Looked up from germline, CDR1 is SGHVS and CDR2 is FNYEAQ. This CDR3 is CASSQGTSGSWETQYF. CDR3 DNA: TGTGCCAGCAGCCAGGGAACTAGCGGGAGTTGGGAGACCCAGTACTTC.

This chain joins TRBV7-2 and TRBJ1-2, with D tentatively TRBD1 (5 bases). Looked up from germline, CDR1 is SGHTA and CDR2 is FQGNSA. This CDR3 is built from 16 residues. The V and J ends lost 2 bases and 1 base respectively, with 14 bases between them. CDR3 DNA: TGTGCCAGCAGCTTATCTCCGACAGTTCTTAACTATGGCTACACCTTC. It yields the protein CASSLSPTVLNYGYTF.

This clone was seen many times. The chain joins TRBV2 to TRBJ1-6; D gene unclear. CDR3 length: 13 residues. Trimming pared 4 bases from V and 7 bases from J, leaving 8 bases between. Looked up from germline, CDR1 is SNHLY and CDR2 is FYNNEI. The CDR3 region has the DNA TGTGCCAGCAGTGGTCCCCTGAATTCACCCCTCCACTTT. This sequence encodes CASSGPLNSPLHF.

The rearrangement links TRBV7-2 to TRBJ1-5, with D tentatively TRBD1 (5 bases). Trimming cost V 5 bases and J 4 bases, with 9 bases left between them. The CDR3 consists of 13 residues. Germline V CDR1 and CDR2: SGHTA, FQGNSA. CDR3 loop: CASSPNRNQPQHF. CDR3 nucleotide sequence: TGTGCCAGCAGCCCTAACAGGAATCAGCCCCAGCATTTT.